The 31 T cell receptor beta chains in this list originate from one sample, sequenced in a study of blood T cells in healthy people across ages. Together with a sample-barcoded 5' primer, a J-beta primer mix was included in a second PCR lasting roughly 6 to 12 cycles. One entry per CDR3 protein results from TCRdb running MiXCR on the 5' RACE reads. Seen here are about 1,000,000 distinct CDR3 sequences, more than 40% observed once, and the top ten hold approximately 17%. Sequencing was carried out using blood. The receptor set was obtained from a woman in her sixties in good health.

The chain employs TRBV12-3 or TRBV12-4 and TRBJ2-3, with 8 bases that match TRBD2. There are 16 residues in the CDR3. J gave up 4 bases and V 8 bases, and 14 bases lay outside the gene matches. The CDR3: CASALAGGVGADTQYF. CDR3 coding DNA: TGTGCCAGCGCCTTGGCGGGGGGCGTAGGAGCAGATACGCAGTATTTT.

This chain joins TRBV20-1 and TRBJ2-1; TRBD2 aligns across 10 bases. Trimming removed 1 base from V and 15 bases from J; junction bases left unmatched: 12. The CDR3 length is 14 residues. The germline CDR1 and CDR2 sequences are DFQATT and SNEGSKA (reference sequence). The CDR3 protein is CSARASGRGGVVFF. The CDR3 DNA is TGCAGTGCTAGAGCTAGCGGGAGAGGGGGCGTCGTGTTCTTC.

This clonotype occurred once. The chain employs TRBV7-2 and TRBJ2-7; D gene ambiguous. Trimming left V 1 base short and J 3 bases short, with 13 bases between. CDR1 is SGHTA, CDR2 FQGNSA, per germline. This CDR3 comprises 15 residues. The DNA of the CDR3 is TGTGCCAGCAGCTTAGTGCCCGCGGACGGCTACGAGCAGTACTTC. Translation gives CASSLVPADGYEQYF.

This clonotype has just a few counts. The genes are TRBV6-5 and TRBJ2-7; the D gene is possibly TRBD1 (5 bases). V lost 2 bases to trimming and J lost 3 bases, with 14 bases between them. Germline V gives CDR1 MNHEY, CDR2 SVGAGI. The CDR3 is 15 amino acids. The CDR3 is CASSYADSYIYEQYF. The CDR3 DNA sequence: TGTGCCAGCAGTTACGCCGACAGCTATATCTACGAGCAGTACTTC.

This clonotype has only a few counts. The chain uses TRBV4-1 and TRBJ2-1; 9 nucleotides align to TRBD2. The CDR3 extends over 16 amino acids. Germline CDR1 reads MGHRA; CDR2 reads YSYEKL. The J segment lost 6 bases and the V segment lost 4 bases, leaving 10 bases of the junction unmatched. The CDR3 reads CASSPYEASGTNEQFF. The DNA of the CDR3 is TGCGCCAGCAGCCCCTATGAGGCTAGCGGGACCAATGAGCAGTTCTTC.

V gene TRBV6-6 combines with J gene TRBJ2-4; the D gene is possibly TRBD2 (6 bases). The closer fit of TRBJ2-7 to the DNA end suggests the J call may be wrong. Germline V gives CDR1 MNHNY, CDR2 SVGAGI (reference sequence). This CDR3 has 13 amino acids. The CDR3 coding sequence is TGTGCCAGCGGACCCCCGGGACTTATCGAGCAGTACTTC. This codes for CASGPPGLIEQYF.

The chain couples TRBV29-1 to TRBJ1-2; D is perhaps TRBD1 (5 bases). Germline CDR1 and CDR2: SQVTM and ANQGSEA. The CDR3 runs to 17 residues. V lost 5 bases to trimming and J lost 8 bases, with 30 bases between them. The CDR3 nucleotides read TGCAGCGTTAGTAAGGGACGTCGGAATTCGCCGGTCGGGGGCTACACCTTC. It translates to CSVSKGRRNSPVGGYTF.

This chain uses TRBV7-3 with TRBJ1-5; 9 bases line up with TRBD1. Germline loops: CDR1 SGHTA, CDR2 FQGTGA. The CDR3 sequence is 18 residues long. V trimming: 2 bases; J trimming: 0 bases; junction bases outside the gene matches: 8. CDR3 region: CASSLSGTGPHSNQPQHF. The CDR3 DNA reads TGTGCCAGCAGCTTATCCGGGACAGGGCCCCATAGCAATCAGCCCCAGCATTTT. The entire variable domain, with the rest obtained from reference TRBV7-3 and TRBJ1-5, is as follows: GAGVSQTPSNKVTEKGKYVELRCDPISGHTALYWYRQSLGQGPEFLIYFQGTGAADDSGLPNDRFFAVRPEGSVSTLKIQRTERGDSAVYLCASSLSGTGPHSNQPQHFGDGTRLSIL.

The chain couples TRBV2 to TRBJ2-1; tentative D call: TRBD1 (6 bases). V was cut by 1 base and J by 15 bases, with 10 bases left in between. Germline V gene sequence: CDR1 SNHLY, CDR2 FYNNEI. This CDR3 spans 11 amino acids. The CDR3, as DNA: TGTGCCAGCAGTGAAGGGTCCAGGGGGTTCTTC. It translates to CASSEGSRGFF.

The DNA of the CDR3 is TGTGCCAGCAGCCCATCGGTGGCAGAAGAGACCCAGTACTTC. Translation: CASSPSVAEETQYF. The chain carries TRBV7-2 and TRBJ2-5; D is undetermined. V was clipped by 5 bases and J by 3 bases, with 13 bases between them. The CDR3 spans 14 residues. The germline V gene encodes CDR1 SGHTA and CDR2 FQGNSA.

The V and J genes are TRBV5-1 and TRBJ2-1, with 8 bases matching TRBD2. This CDR3 spans 20 amino acids. Germline lookup yields CDR1 SGHRS and CDR2 YFSETQ. The V segment lost 0 bases and the J segment 4 bases; nucleotides outside the gene matches: 18. The CDR3 spells CASSLGPTGPGRGRYNEQFF. Written as DNA, the CDR3 is TGCGCCAGCAGCTTGGGCCCCACGGGGCCCGGGCGCGGGAGGTACAATGAGCAGTTCTTC.

The chain joins TRBV18 to TRBJ1-2; TRBD1 matches 8 bases. Germline lookup yields CDR1 KGHSH and CDR2 LQKENI. The J segment lost 7 bases and the V segment lost 7 bases, leaving 11 bases of the junction unmatched. This CDR3 has 14 residues. CDR3 sequence reads: CASWEGQGYAGYTF. The CDR3 coding sequence is TGTGCCAGCTGGGAAGGACAGGGTTACGCTGGCTACACCTTC.

The chain recombines TRBV5-1 with TRBJ1-1, with 7 positions matching TRBD1. Looked up from germline, CDR1 is SGHRS and CDR2 is YFSETQ. The CDR3 totals 16 residues. The V gene end was trimmed by 4 bases and the J gene end by 3 bases; junction bases not matched to a gene: 12. The CDR3 here is CASSPGVPRGDTEAFF. In nucleotides, the CDR3 is TGCGCCAGCAGCCCCGGTGTCCCCAGGGGGGACACTGAAGCTTTCTTT.

This chain uses TRBV14 with TRBJ2-5; either TRBD1 or TRBD2 may fit D (5 bases each). From germline, CDR1 is SGHDN and CDR2 FVKESK. This CDR3 comprises 14 residues. The germline V and J ends were trimmed by 5 bases and 11 bases, with 21 bases remaining between them. The CDR3 reads CASSKGYGVTEQYF. The CDR3 nucleotides are TGTGCCAGCAGCAAGGGGTACGGGGTCACTGAGCAGTACTTC.

The chain joins TRBV12-5 to TRBJ2-1, with TRBD2 matching 12 bases. The CDR3 is 16 residues long. Trimming removed 1 base from V and 6 bases from J; junction bases left unmatched: 4. Germline CDR1 LGHNT, CDR2 FRNRAP. In DNA, the CDR3 is TGTGCTAGTGGTTTGGGACCGGGACTAGCGGGCAATGAGCAGTTCTTC. Encoded protein: CASGLGPGLAGNEQFF.

This chain links TRBV15 with TRBJ1-5; TRBD1 is a possible D gene (5 bases). Germline lookup yields CDR1 LNHNV and CDR2 YYDKDF (reference sequence). This CDR3 spans 13 amino acids. The V end lost 1 base, the J end lost 9 bases, and 10 bases lay between the germline ends. In DNA, the CDR3 is TGTGCCACCAGCAGAGTTGTGGGGCGGCCCCAGCATTTT. The encoded protein is CATSRVVGRPQHF.

To note about this clonotype: Its ends do not fully match the called genes, so a read error is possible. The rearrangement links TRBV10-3 to TRBJ2-5; 7 nucleotides agree with TRBD1. CDR3 size: 15 residues. Germline V CDR1 and CDR2: ENHRY, SYGVKD. The DNA for the CDR3 is TGTGCCATTGACAGGGATCGGGGACCCAAAGAGACCCAGTGCTTC. Translated, it gives CAIDRDRGPKETQCF.

This chain links TRBV10-3 with TRBJ2-7; a weak D match, TRBD1 (5 bases). The CDR3 contains 13 residues. Between the trimmed V and J ends, which lost 3 bases and 6 bases, there was a span of 12 bases. Germline V CDR1 and CDR2: ENHRY, SYGVKD. CDR3 loop: CAISDPLRGEQYF. CDR3 nucleotide sequence: TGTGCCATCAGTGACCCGCTAAGGGGCGAGCAGTACTTC.

The chain is built from TRBV29-1 and TRBJ2-5, with a possible D match to TRBD2 (6 bases). Trimming shortened V by 0 bases and J by 11 bases, and 22 bases separated the two germline ends. Germline loops: CDR1 SQVTM, CDR2 ANQGSEA. CDR3 length equals 15 residues. CDR3 region: CSVEEQAGILGEQYF. CDR3 nucleotide sequence: TGCAGCGTTGAAGAACAGGCGGGGATCCTGGGGGAGCAGTACTTC.

The rearrangement joins TRBV6-1 to TRBJ1-2, with D possibly matching TRBD1 (6 bases). V was shortened by 2 bases and J by 3 bases, with 10 bases between the two germline ends. Germline V gives CDR1 MNHNS, CDR2 SASEGT. The CDR3 loop spans 14 amino acids. The CDR3 here is CASSEWSGDYGYTF. CDR3 in DNA: TGTGCCAGCAGTGAATGGTCAGGGGACTATGGCTACACCTTC.

This clonotype was counted only a few times. The CDR3 coding sequence is TGTGCCAGCAGCGGAAATCAAGTGGGGGGGTCCTACGAGCAGTACTTC. It encodes CASSGNQVGGSYEQYF. The V and J genes are TRBV27 and TRBJ2-7, with TRBD2 identical over 7 bases. This CDR3 contains 16 residues. V was clipped by 6 bases and J by 1 base; unmatched bases: 12. Per the germline V gene, CDR1 is MNHEY and CDR2 is SMNVEV (reference sequence).

This chain uses TRBV2 with TRBJ2-1, with D uncertain. The V and J ends lost 9 bases and 9 bases respectively, with 15 bases between them. The CDR3 runs to 12 residues. CDR1 and CDR2 (germline): SNHLY, FYNNEI. The CDR3, as DNA: TGTGCCAGTGGAGCTGGGGTGACTGAGCAGTTCTTC. Amino acid sequence: CASGAGVTEQFF. The complete variable domain, with remaining parts taken from reference TRBV2 and TRBJ2-1, reads EPEVTQTPSHQVTQMGQEVILRCVPISNHLYFYWYRQILGQKVEFLVSFYNNEISEKSEIFDDQFSVERPDGSNFTLKIRSTKLEDSAMYFCASGAGVTEQFFGPGTRLTVL.

This clonotype was counted a few times. This chain uses TRBV28 with TRBJ2-5; D is ambiguous. Germline V gene sequence: CDR1 MDHEN, CDR2 SYDVKM. The CDR3 runs 15 residues. V was clipped by 3 bases and J by 0 bases, with 11 bases between them. Here the CDR3 reads CASSLRRWYQETQYF. CDR3 nucleotides: TGTGCCAGCAGTTTGAGACGGTGGTACCAAGAGACCCAGTACTTC.

The sample holds a few counts of this clonotype. The chain has TRBV2 and TRBJ2-7; no clear D. V was clipped by 6 bases and J by 2 bases, with 14 bases between them. The CDR3 sequence is 14 residues long. Germline assignment: CDR1 SNHLY and CDR2 FYNNEI. In DNA, the CDR3 is TGTGCCAGCAGGGGTTTGGCTACAACCTACGAGCAGTACTTC. Residues: CASRGLATTYEQYF. Full variable domain (remainder filled in from reference TRBV2 and TRBJ2-7): EPEVTQTPSHQVTQMGQEVILRCVPISNHLYFYWYRQILGQKVEFLVSFYNNEISEKSEIFDDQFSVERPDGSNFTLKIRSTKLEDSAMYFCASRGLATTYEQYFGPGTRLTVT.

The chain employs TRBV29-1 and TRBJ1-2, with D uncertain. Germline CDR1 SQVTM, CDR2 ANQGSEA. The CDR3 consists of 13 residues. Trimming stripped 7 bases from V and 0 bases from J, with 12 bases between. The CDR3 DNA reads as TGCAGCGCCTCAAATACACCTAACTATGGCTACACCTTC. This sequence encodes CSASNTPNYGYTF.

The V gene is TRBV29-1, the J gene TRBJ2-3; D unresolved. Germline V lookup: CDR1 SQVTM, CDR2 ANQGSEA. This CDR3 is built from 11 residues. V dropped 6 bases and J dropped 6 bases, with 10 bases sitting between them. The DNA of the CDR3 is TGCAGCGTGACCACCGGGGATACGCAGTATTTT. It codes for CSVTTGDTQYF.

This chain links TRBV6-5 with TRBJ2-1; TRBD2 matches 12 bases. With 7 bases clipped from V and 4 bases from J, the junction kept 5 bases outside the gene matches. Looked up from germline, CDR1 is MNHEY and CDR2 is SVGAGI. The CDR3 consists of 15 residues. The CDR3 nucleotides read TGTGCCAGCACCGGGGGACTAGCGGGTTACAATGAGCAGTTCTTC. Protein sequence: CASTGGLAGYNEQFF.

This chain uses TRBV27 with TRBJ2-2, with 8 positions matching TRBD1. CDR1 and CDR2 (germline): MNHEY, SMNVEV (reference sequence). V lost 0 bases and J lost 2; bases outside the gene matches: 5. The CDR3 runs 17 residues. CDR3 nucleotides: TGTGCCAGCAGTTTATCCTGGACAGGGTATAACACCGGGGAGCTGTTTTTT. Amino acid sequence: CASSLSWTGYNTGELFF.

The sample holds a few counts of this clonotype. The DNA of the CDR3 is TGTGCCAGCAGCTTAGCGGCTCTAGCGGTAACTTACAATGAGCAGTTCTTC. Residues: CASSLAALAVTYNEQFF. The chain couples TRBV7-2 to TRBJ2-1; TRBD2 matches 7 bases. The CDR3 has 17 residues. V lost 0 bases, J lost 4 bases, and 9 bases stayed unmatched. Germline CDR1 is SGHTA and CDR2 is FQGNSA.

This clonotype was detected a few times. The rearrangement uses TRBV20-1 and TRBJ2-3; weak D call: TRBD2 (5 bases). In germline, CDR1 is DFQATT, CDR2 SNEGSKA (reference sequence). The CDR3 loop spans 13 amino acids. Trimming removed 2 bases from V and 2 bases from J, with 8 bases in between. In nucleotides, the CDR3 is TGCAGTGCTAGATCTAGCCCCACAGATACGCAGTATTTT. This gives the protein CSARSSPTDTQYF.

The chain uses TRBV9 and TRBJ2-1; tentative D call: TRBD2 (6 bases). V was shortened by 0 bases and J by 8 bases, with 12 bases between the two germline ends. The CDR3 has 14 amino acids. Germline assignment: CDR1 SGDLS and CDR2 YYNGEE. The CDR3 coding sequence is TGTGCCAGCAGCGTAGATGGGGGGAGAGATGAGCAGTTCTTC. It translates to CASSVDGGRDEQFF.